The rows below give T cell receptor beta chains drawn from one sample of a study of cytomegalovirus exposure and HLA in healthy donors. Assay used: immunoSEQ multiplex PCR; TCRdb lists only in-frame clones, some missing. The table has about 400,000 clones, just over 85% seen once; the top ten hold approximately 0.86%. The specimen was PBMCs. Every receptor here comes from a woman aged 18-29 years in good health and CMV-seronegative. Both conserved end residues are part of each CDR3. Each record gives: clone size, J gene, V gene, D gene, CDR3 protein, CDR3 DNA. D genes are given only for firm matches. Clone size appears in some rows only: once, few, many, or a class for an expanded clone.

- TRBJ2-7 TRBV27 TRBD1 CASSPDTGVGNYEQYF TGTGCCAGCAGTCCCGACACAGGGGTGGGGAACTACGAGCAGTACTTC
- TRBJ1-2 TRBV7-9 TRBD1 CASSRDRNNGYTF TGTGCCAGCAGCCGGGACAGGAACAATGGCTACACCTTC
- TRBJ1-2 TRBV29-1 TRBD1 CSVRGTANYGYTF TGCAGCGTTCGGGGGACAGCTAACTATGGCTACACCTTC
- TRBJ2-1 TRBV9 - CASSGPGVYNEQFF TGTGCCAGCAGCGGTCCCGGTGTATACAATGAGCAGTTCTTC
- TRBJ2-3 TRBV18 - CASSYSTDTQYF TGTGCCAGCTCATATAGCACAGATACGCAGTATTTT
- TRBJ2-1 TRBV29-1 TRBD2 CSVLRLAGDEQFF TGCAGCGTTCTGCGACTAGCTGGCGATGAGCAGTTCTTC
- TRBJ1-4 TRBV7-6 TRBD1 CASSLEGAAGEKLFF TGTGCCAGCAGCTTAGAGGGGGCTGCAGGAGAAAAACTGTTTTTT
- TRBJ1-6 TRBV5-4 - CASSLRGEGLSPLHF TGTGCCAGCAGCCTGAGAGGGGAGGGTCTTTCACCCCTCCACTTT
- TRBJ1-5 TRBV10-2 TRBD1 CATNHRGVNQPQHF TGCGCCACCAATCACAGGGGAGTCAATCAGCCCCAGCATTTT
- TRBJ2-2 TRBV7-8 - CASSLASTGELFF TGTGCCAGCAGCTTAGCCAGTACCGGGGAGCTGTTTTTT
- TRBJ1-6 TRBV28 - CASSPWGGSNSPLHF TGTGCCAGCAGCCCATGGGGAGGGAGCAATTCACCCCTCCACTTT
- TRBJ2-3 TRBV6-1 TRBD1 CASTQNRGDTQYF TGTGCCAGCACCCAAAACAGGGGCGATACGCAGTATTTT
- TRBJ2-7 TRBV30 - CAWSMVGGPEQYF TGTGCCTGGAGTATGGTAGGGGGTCCCGAGCAGTACTTC
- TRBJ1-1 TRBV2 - CASSGGGNTEAFF TGTGCCAGCAGTGGGGGGGGGAACACTGAAGCTTTCTTT
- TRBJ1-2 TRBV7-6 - CASSPGTLDGYTF TGTGCCAGCAGCCCCGGGACTCTCGATGGCTACACCTTC
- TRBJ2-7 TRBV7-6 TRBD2 CASSPRASGKYYEQYF TGTGCCAGCAGCCCCAGGGCTAGCGGAAAATACTACGAGCAGTACTTC
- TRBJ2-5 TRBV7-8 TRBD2 CASSDSGGATETQYF TGTGCCAGCAGTGATAGCGGGGGGGCCACCGAGACCCAGTACTTC
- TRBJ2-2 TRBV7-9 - CASSSPAGMDTGELFF TGTGCCAGCAGCTCTCCAGCAGGGATGGACACCGGGGAGCTGTTTTTT
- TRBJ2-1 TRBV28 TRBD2 CASSLLGAGESNEQFF TGTGCCAGCAGTTTATTAGGGGCGGGAGAGTCCAATGAGCAGTTCTTC
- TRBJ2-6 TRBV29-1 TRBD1 CSVSGQGKSGANVLTF TGCAGCGTTTCCGGACAGGGCAAGTCTGGGGCCAACGTCCTGACTTTC
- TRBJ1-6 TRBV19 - CASSSLPQGGYRSSYNSPLHF TGTGCCAGTAGTTCACTACCCCAGGGTGGCTATCGCAGCTCCTATAATTCACCCCTCCACTTT
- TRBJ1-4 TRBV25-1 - CASVSQSNEKLFF TGTGCCAGCGTGTCACAGTCTAATGAAAAACTGTTTTTT
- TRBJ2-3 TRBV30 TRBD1 CAWSAGTGTMQYF TGTGCCTGGAGTGCTGGGACAGGGACAATGCAGTATTTT
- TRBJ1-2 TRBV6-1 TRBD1 CASSERGDSYGYTF TGTGCCAGCAGTGAACGCGGGGACAGCTATGGCTACACCTTC
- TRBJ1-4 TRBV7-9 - CASSLGRRVYEKLFF TGTGCCAGCAGCTTGGGTAGGAGGGTCTATGAAAAACTGTTTTTT
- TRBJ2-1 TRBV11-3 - CASSSRTDNEQFF TGTGCCAGCAGCTCCAGGACAGACAATGAGCAGTTCTTC
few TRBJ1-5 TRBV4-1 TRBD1 CASSQNRGSNQPQHF TGCGCCAGCAGCCAAAACAGGGGAAGCAATCAGCCCCAGCATTTT
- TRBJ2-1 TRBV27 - CASSLGRQRLYVQFF TGTGCCAGCAGTTTAGGGAGGCAACGGCTTTACGTGCAGTTCTTC
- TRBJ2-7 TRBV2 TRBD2 CASEPGLAGEGYEQYF TGTGCCAGCGAGCCGGGACTAGCGGGAGAGGGATACGAGCAGTACTTC
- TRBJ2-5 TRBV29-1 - CSVAGGPKETQYF TGCAGCGTAGCTGGAGGGCCTAAGGAGACCCAGTACTTC
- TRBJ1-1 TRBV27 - CASARGILNTEAFF TGTGCCAGCGCCAGGGGCATTTTGAACACTGAAGCTTTCTTT
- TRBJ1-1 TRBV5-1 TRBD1 CASSFGVIQGEDTEAFF TGCGCCAGCAGCTTTGGAGTTATACAGGGGGAGGACACTGAAGCTTTCTTT
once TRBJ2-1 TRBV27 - CASSLNEDNEQFF TGTGCCAGCAGTTTAAATGAGGACAATGAGCAGTTCTTC
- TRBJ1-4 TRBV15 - CATSGGREGEKLFF TGTGCCACCAGCGGGGGCAGGGAAGGTGAAAAACTGTTTTTT
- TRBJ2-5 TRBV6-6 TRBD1 CASSYGTGEETQYF TGTGCCAGCAGTTACGGGACAGGAGAAGAGACCCAGTACTTC
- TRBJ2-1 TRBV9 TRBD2 CASSVSASGRAPYNEQFF TGTGCCAGCAGCGTATCGGCTAGCGGGAGGGCCCCTTACAATGAGCAGTTCTTC
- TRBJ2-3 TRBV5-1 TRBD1 CASSFTRQGRGTDTQYF TGCGCCAGCAGCTTCACCCGACAGGGACGGGGAACAGATACGCAGTATTTT
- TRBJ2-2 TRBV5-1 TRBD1 CASSLEGQVQSGGELFF TGCGCCAGCAGCTTGGAGGGACAGGTGCAATCCGGAGGGGAGCTGTTTTTT
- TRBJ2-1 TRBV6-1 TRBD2 CASSEALWTSGDNEQFF TGTGCCAGCAGTGAAGCGCTTTGGACTAGCGGAGACAATGAGCAGTTCTTC
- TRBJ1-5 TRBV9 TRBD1 CASSRTGHQPQHF TGTGCCAGCAGCCGGACAGGGCATCAGCCCCAGCATTTT
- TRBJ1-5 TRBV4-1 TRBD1 CASRPETGSYSNQPQHF TGCGCCAGCAGACCCGAGACAGGGTCCTATAGCAATCAGCCCCAGCATTTT
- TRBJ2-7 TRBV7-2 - CASRRLSSYEQYF TGTGCCAGCAGAAGACTGAGCTCCTACGAGCAGTACTTC
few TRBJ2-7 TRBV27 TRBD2 CASSFRRLAGSHEQYF TGTGCCAGCAGTTTCCGCAGACTAGCGGGGTCCCACGAGCAGTACTTC